A selection of T cell receptor beta chains follows, all from one sample in a study of T cells in tumors after PD-1 blockade. Sequenced by immunoSEQ multiplex PCR; TCRdb stores in-frame clones only, minus some. There are tens of thousands of clones in the sample; 73% occur only once, and under 50% lies in the top ten. This material consisted of PBMCs, taken after anti-PD-1 treatment. Receptors originate from a human donor with basal cell carcinoma. Both conserved end residues are part of each CDR3.

v_gene	CDR3aa
TRBV6-5	CASRVQSSNSPLHF
TRBV9	CASSVDPTSLSYEQYF
TRBV19	CASSIGFQQYF
TRBV7-2	CASSRLGQGALSAFF
TRBV6-2/TRBV6-3	CASSYSSQAGQYF
TRBV7-6	CASSLPPRGSDTQYF
TRBV5-1	CASSTDVQQGEAFF
TRBV12-5	CASGLVLRGREQFF
TRBV28	CASSLTGRGRGETQYF
TRBV7-2	CASSLVRGELFF
TRBV9	CASSVGWDLKKEQYF
TRBV3-1/TRBV3-2	CASSQGQADRTSELKEQTGELFF
TRBV7-2	CASSPHPTPNNEKLFF
TRBV12-5	CASGFGRGGRHEQYF
TRBV7-9	CASSLGSTGELFF
TRBV7-9	CASSLSGGAYNEQFF
TRBV6-2/TRBV6-3	CASSTPGQPSNQPQHF
TRBV5-5	CASRNYSSLYGYTF
TRBV19	CASIVGIRSGANVLTF
TRBV7-6	CASSPGQLYEQYF
TRBV6-5	CASSQTRQETQYF
TRBV6-5	CASSQREDQETQYF
TRBV30	CAWTSGNYEQYF
TRBV5-6	CASSLGSGGITRETQYF
TRBV7-2	CASSLTRPPGANVLTF
TRBV7-2	CASSLKGGSRIGELFF
TRBV7-2	CASSLKASGNTIYF
TRBV7-9	CASSPVGVSGANVLTF
TRBV28	CASKGDGNTIYF
TRBV19	CASSPGQGLYNEQFF
TRBV5-1	CASSLVAGGLDEQFF
TRBV6-5	CASSPRTALNTEAFF
TRBV6-5	CATGQGITGELFF
TRBV11-3	CASSAGQTINTEAFF
TRBV11-1	CASSLTTGGDYGYTF
TRBV2	CASGDRVANYGYTF
TRBV7-2	CASSPIPGGDIQYF
TRBV2	CASSGLIAGGQETQYF
TRBV5-4	CASSRDQGPETQYF
TRBV6-4	CAIPPDFSYTF
TRBV28	CASSLIRASNTEAFF
TRBV10-3	CAISEGRVNQPQHF
TRBV2	CASSWTGRMGNQPQHF